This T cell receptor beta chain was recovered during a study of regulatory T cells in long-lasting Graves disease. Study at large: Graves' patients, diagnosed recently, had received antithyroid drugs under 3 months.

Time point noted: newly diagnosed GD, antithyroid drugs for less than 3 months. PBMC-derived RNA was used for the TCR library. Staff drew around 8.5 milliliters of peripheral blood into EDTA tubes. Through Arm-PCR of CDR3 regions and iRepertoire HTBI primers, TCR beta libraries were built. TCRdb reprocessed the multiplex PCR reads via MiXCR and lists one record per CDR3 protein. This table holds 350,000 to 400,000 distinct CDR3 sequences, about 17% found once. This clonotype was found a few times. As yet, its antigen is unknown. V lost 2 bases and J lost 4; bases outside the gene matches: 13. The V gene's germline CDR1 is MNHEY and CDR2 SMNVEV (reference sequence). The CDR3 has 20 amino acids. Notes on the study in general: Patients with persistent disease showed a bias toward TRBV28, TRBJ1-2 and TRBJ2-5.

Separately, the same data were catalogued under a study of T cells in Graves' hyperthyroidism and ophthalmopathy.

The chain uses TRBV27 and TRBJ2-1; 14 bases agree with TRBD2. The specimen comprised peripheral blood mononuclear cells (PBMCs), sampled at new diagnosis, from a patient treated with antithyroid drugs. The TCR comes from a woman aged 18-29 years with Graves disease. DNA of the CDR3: TGTGCCAGCAGTTTAAGGTTGGGACTAGCGGGAGTGGGGGCTTACAATGAGCAGTTCTTC. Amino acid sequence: CASSLRLGLAGVGAYNEQFF.